This T cell receptor (beta chain) was sequenced during a study of blood T cell repertoires in COVID-19. Study details: Italy, Spain and the United States were the sources of the convalescent and acute COVID-19 samples. Nucleic acid was either cDNA or gDNA, and it came from T cells, B-cell-depleted T cells, or PBMCs.

This CDR3 region has 15 residues. CDR1 is MNHEY and CDR2 is SVGAGI in the germline V gene. V lost 6 bases, J lost 5 bases, and 8 bases stayed unmatched. As originally analysed: Nucleated cell counts were estimated from reference gene primer amplification. TCRdb's copy holds only in-frame clones and misses some; the assay was immunoSEQ multiplex PCR. That table supplies the V and J calls and clone size; D and trimming were determined from the DNA. The sample records 80,000 to 95,000 clones, less than 80% being singletons. The V call is TRBV6-5, the J call TRBJ2-1; 9 nucleotides match TRBD1. Specimen: peripheral blood. This sequence originates from a woman aged 50 to 65 with acute or convalescent COVID-19. This chain's CDR3 is CASRGLGQGHNEQFF. DNA of the CDR3: TGTGCCAGCAGGGGGTTGGGACAGGGACACAATGAGCAGTTCTTC.